This T cell receptor (beta chain) was recorded in a study of blood T cell repertoires in COVID-19. In germline, CDR1 is MDHEN, CDR2 SYDVKM. The CDR3 has 16 amino acids. V dropped 6 bases and J dropped 6; count of bases not matched to a gene: 14. The table came from immunoSEQ multiplex PCR; TCRdb's copy has only in-frame clones and leaves some out. This sample yields about 310,000 clones, of which around 87% are seen a single time; about 7.8% belongs to the top ten. The chain employs TRBV28 and TRBJ2-3, with 8 bases lining up with TRBD1. This TCR derives from a woman aged 50 to 65 who had recovered from COVID-19. The sequenced sample consisted of peripheral blood. CDR3 residues: CASSLIQGAQSDTQYF. DNA of the CDR3: TGTGCCAGCAGCCTCATCCAGGGGGCGCAGTCCGATACGCAGTATTTT. Using reference TRBV28 and TRBJ2-3 for the parts outside the CDR3, the full variable domain is DVKVTQSSRYLVKRTGEKVFLECVQDMDHENMFWYRQDPGLGLRLIYFSYDVKMKEKGDIPEGYSVSREKKERFSLILESASTNQTSMYLCASSLIQGAQSDTQYFGPGTRLTVL.